This section outlines one T cell receptor beta chain sequence together with its context. This sample was taken from a study of T cell responses to AZD1222 COVID-19 vaccine. Per the germline V gene, CDR1 is KGHSH and CDR2 is LQKENI. V lost 1 base to trimming and J lost 0 bases; unmatched junction nucleotides: 10. This CDR3 spans 20 amino acids. Here immunoSEQ multiplex PCR was the method, and the copy in TCRdb shows in-frame clones only, minus some. This table holds over 75,000 clones, roughly 85% found once. The sequence came from an adult who received the AZD1222 COVID-19 vaccine. This chain connects TRBV18 to TRBJ2-6; TRBD2 agrees at 9 bases. Source: peripheral blood, taken 28 days after the second AZD1222 dose. The CDR3 spells CASSPRRGAGGNSGANVLTF. The CDR3 region has the DNA TGTGCCAGCTCACCACGCAGAGGAGCGGGGGGCAACTCTGGGGCCAACGTCCTGACTTTC.